The clone carrying this T cell receptor beta chain has more than one count but fewer than ten. Sequenced material consisted of expressed TCRB transcripts (all of the isolated RNA was reverse transcribed). The method was immunoSEQ multiplex PCR; TCRdb's version includes in-frame clones alone and lacks a portion of them. The data show more than 130,000 clones, with 6.9% seen just once and about 1.3% held by the top ten. This sample is part of a study of beta chain features in type 1 diabetes. Trimming cost V 2 bases and J 9 bases; bases outside gene matches: 6. Germline V gene lookup returns CDR1 SGHTA and CDR2 FQGNSA. This CDR3 is 14 amino acids long.

This clonotype was obtained from a young woman in good health. J is TRBJ2-1 and V is TRBV7-2; 8 bases are shared with TRBD1. The sample was central memory CD4+ T cells from blood. The CDR3 bases are TGTGCCAGCAGCTTACACAGGGGGTTCGGTGAGCAGTTCTTC. Translated: CASSLHRGFGEQFF. The complete variable domain, with remaining parts taken from reference TRBV7-2 and TRBJ2-1, reads GAGVSQSPSNKVTEKGKDVELRCDPISGHTALYWYRQSLGQGLEFLIYFQGNSAPDKSGLPSDRFSAERTGGSVSTLTIQRTQQEDSAVYLCASSLHRGFGEQFFGPGTRLTVL.